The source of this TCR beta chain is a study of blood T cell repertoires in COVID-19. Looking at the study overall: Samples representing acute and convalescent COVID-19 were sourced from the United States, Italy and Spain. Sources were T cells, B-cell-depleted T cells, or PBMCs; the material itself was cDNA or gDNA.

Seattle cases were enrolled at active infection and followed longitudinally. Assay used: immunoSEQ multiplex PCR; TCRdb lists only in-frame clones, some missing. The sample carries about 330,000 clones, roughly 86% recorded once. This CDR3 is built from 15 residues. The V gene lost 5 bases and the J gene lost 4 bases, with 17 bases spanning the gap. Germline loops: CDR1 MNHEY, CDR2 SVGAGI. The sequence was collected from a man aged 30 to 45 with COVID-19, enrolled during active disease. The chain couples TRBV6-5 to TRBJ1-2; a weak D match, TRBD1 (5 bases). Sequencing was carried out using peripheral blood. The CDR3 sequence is CASSPGTFSGYGYTF. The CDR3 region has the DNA TGTGCCAGCAGTCCGGGGACTTTTAGTGGCTATGGCTACACCTTC.